This entry describes one TCR beta chain. No antigen is known for it. No base quality information exists; no much larger clone differs at one position. This sample is drawn from a study of blood T cell repertoires in COVID-19 (dated by TCRdb to 2020 to 2021). With respect to the entire study: The collaborator samples originated in the United States, Italy and Spain and spanned the acute and convalescent phases of COVID-19. The prospective study material was composed of cDNA or gDNA derived from T cells, B-cell-depleted T cells, or PBMCs. The dataset comprised deeply sampled blood TCRbeta repertoires from subjects exposed to, actively infected with, or recovered from COVID-19. The repertoires were released in a freely available public database meant as a resource for research on the immune response to SARS-CoV-2. Samples came from the ongoing ImmuneRACE study (first 160 participants) plus 1,254 subjects from 6 global collaborators. Sample metadata almost always included a de-identified subject ID, COVID-19 status, age in years and sex. Where available, HLA class I and class II types were obtained from metadata supplied by the sample provider rather than from assay-based typing.

In the prospective study, participants were about 18 to 89 years old, resided in about two dozen geographic areas of the United States, and were enrolled through a virtual design. To assign participants to cohorts, the prospective study relied on clinical history that participants themselves reported in a screening survey and a study questionnaire. Recovered participants in ImmuneRACE Cohort 3 were defined by two consecutive negative NP/OP PCR tests, clearance by a healthcare professional, or resolution of symptoms. Mobile phlebotomists in the prospective study collected whole blood, serum and a nasopharyngeal or oropharyngeal swab from every participant. Participants in the prospective study had the option to provide additional blood draws and questionnaires over a 2-month period. Before DNA extraction, prospective study blood samples were shipped either frozen or at room temperature. Beyond this particular receptor, the publication reports: The amount of clinical and demographic metadata varied by source and participant and was provided uncurated.

From cysteine to phenylalanine, the CDR3 is 15 amino acids long. Only the CDR3 part of the read is kept: 45 bases, read in frame from the first base. V drops 1 base and J drops 0 bases, leaving 7 bases in between. Per the germline V gene, MDHEN is the CDR1 and SYDVKM is the CDR2. TCRbeta CDR3 regions were amplified from genomic DNA by means of the immunoSEQ Assay, a bias-controlled multiplex PCR. The paper's processing steps were these. Nucleated cell counts per sample were estimated from amplification of reference gene primers within the assay. To quantify the absolute abundance of each unique TCRbeta CDR3 rearrangement, sequence reads were collapsed and filtered. For each sample, productive Simpson clonality was calculated by taking the square root of Simpson's diversity index across productive rearrangements. The source is immuneACCESS, and TCRdb retained only in-frame sequences with V and J called. Part of the clones is not carried over; for the studies checked, unresolved V genes explain less than half of this, and the remainder is unexplained. V, J and clone size are taken as reported in that table, and D and trimming were inferred from the DNA itself. A total of 200,000 to 250,000 clones appear in this sample, 85% to 90% of them only once. The top ten clonotypes cover over 4% of the sample.

The clonotype was recovered from a woman in her twenties or thirties who had recovered from COVID-19. Source material: PBMCs or T cells enriched from blood (not recorded which). The rearrangement combines TRBV28 with TRBJ1-5; the D gene assignment is ambiguous. Read as DNA, the sequence is TGTGCCAGCAGTTTATACAGATATAGCAATCAGCCCCAGCATTTT. Its translation is CASSLYRYSNQPQHF.